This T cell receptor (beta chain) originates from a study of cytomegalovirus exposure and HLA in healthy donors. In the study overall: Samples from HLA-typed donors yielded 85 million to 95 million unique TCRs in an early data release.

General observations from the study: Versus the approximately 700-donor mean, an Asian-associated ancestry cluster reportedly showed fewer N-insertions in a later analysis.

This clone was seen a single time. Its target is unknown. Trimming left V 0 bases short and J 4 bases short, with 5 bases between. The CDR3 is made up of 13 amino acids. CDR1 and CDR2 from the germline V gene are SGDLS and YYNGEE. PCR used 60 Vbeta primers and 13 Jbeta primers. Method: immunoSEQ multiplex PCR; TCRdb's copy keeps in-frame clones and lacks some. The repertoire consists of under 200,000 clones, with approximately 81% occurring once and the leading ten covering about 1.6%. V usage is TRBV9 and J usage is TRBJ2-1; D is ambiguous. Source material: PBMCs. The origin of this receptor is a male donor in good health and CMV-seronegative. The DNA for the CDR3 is TGTGCCAGCAGCGTAGGAGTATACAATGAGCAGTTCTTC. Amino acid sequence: CASSVGVYNEQFF.